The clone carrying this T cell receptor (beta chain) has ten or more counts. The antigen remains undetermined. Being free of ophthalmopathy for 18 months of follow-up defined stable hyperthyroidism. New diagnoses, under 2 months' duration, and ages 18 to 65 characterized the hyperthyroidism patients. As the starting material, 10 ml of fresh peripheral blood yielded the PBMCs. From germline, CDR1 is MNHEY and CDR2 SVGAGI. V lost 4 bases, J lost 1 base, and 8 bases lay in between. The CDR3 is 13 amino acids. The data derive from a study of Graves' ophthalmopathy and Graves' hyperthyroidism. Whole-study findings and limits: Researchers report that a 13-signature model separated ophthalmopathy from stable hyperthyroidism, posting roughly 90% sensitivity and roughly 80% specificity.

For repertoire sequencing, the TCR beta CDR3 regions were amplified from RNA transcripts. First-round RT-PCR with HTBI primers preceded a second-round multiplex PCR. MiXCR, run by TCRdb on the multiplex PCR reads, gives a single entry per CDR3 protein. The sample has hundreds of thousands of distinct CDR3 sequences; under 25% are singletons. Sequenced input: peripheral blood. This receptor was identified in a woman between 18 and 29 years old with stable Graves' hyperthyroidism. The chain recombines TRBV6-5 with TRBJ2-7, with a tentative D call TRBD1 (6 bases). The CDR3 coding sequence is TGTGCCAGCAGTTGGACAGTGTCCTACGAGCAGTACTTC. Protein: CASSWTVSYEQYF.